These 19 T cell receptor beta chains share one sample of origin, sequenced in a study of cytomegalovirus exposure and HLA in healthy donors. In the PCR, 60 Vbeta and 13 Jbeta primers were used. Generated by immunoSEQ multiplex PCR, the TCRdb table keeps only in-frame clones and is missing some. The repertoire holds approximately 180,000 clones, with more than 60% as singletons. The sample consisted of PBMCs. The receptors were gathered from a woman aged 55-70 years in good health and CMV-seropositive.

This sequence joins TRBV27 and TRBJ2-7, with 8 bases aligning to TRBD2. V was pared by 6 bases and J by 2 bases, with 6 bases of the junction left unmatched. The CDR3 is 14 amino acids. Germline values: CDR1 MNHEY, CDR2 SMNVEV (reference sequence). The CDR3 here is CASSPGGVAYEQYF. Written as DNA, the CDR3 is TGTGCCAGCAGCCCCGGGGGGGTGGCCTACGAGCAGTACTTC.

The chain combines TRBV18 with TRBJ2-3, with D possibly matching TRBD1 (5 bases). Trimming removed 2 bases from V and 4 bases from J, with 10 bases in between. This CDR3 is 14 amino acids long. The germline V gene encodes CDR1 KGHSH and CDR2 LQKENI. The CDR3 here is CASSPRGEADTQYF. The CDR3 bases are TGTGCCAGCTCACCAAGGGGCGAGGCAGATACGCAGTATTTT.

This sequence joins TRBV18 and TRBJ1-1; D possibly corresponds to TRBD1 (5 bases). This CDR3 contains 14 residues. The germline V and J ends were trimmed by 2 bases and 4 bases, with 11 bases remaining between them. Germline CDR1 is KGHSH and CDR2 is LQKENI. Written as DNA, the CDR3 is TGTGCCAGCTCACCAAGGCAGGGTGGCACTGAAGCTTTCTTT. This encodes CASSPRQGGTEAFF.

This chain connects TRBV7-2 to TRBJ2-5, with 7 bases fitting TRBD1. Germline V gene sequence: CDR1 SGHTA, CDR2 FQGNSA. The CDR3 has 15 residues. V trimming: 4 bases; J trimming: 4 bases; junction bases outside the gene matches: 9. CDR3 nucleotide sequence: TGTGCCAGCAGCTCCCACAGGGGAGAGGGAGAGACCCAGTACTTC. Its translation is CASSSHRGEGETQYF.

The chain joins TRBV7-3 to TRBJ2-7; a weak D match, TRBD1 (7 bases). Trimming shortened V by 5 bases and J by 4 bases, and 21 bases separated the two germline ends. The germline V gene has CDR1 SGHTA and CDR2 FQGTGA. CDR3 length equals 16 residues. The CDR3 loop reads CASSQAGGGIGYEQYF. The CDR3 coding sequence is TGTGCCAGCAGCCAGGCAGGGGGAGGAATTGGGTACGAGCAGTACTTC.

The rearrangement uses TRBV19 and TRBJ1-2; D gene ambiguous. There are 12 residues in the CDR3. V lost 5 bases and J lost 1, with 5 bases in between. CDR1 and CDR2 from the germline V gene are LNHDA and SQIVND (reference sequence). The CDR3 nucleotides are TGTGCCAGTAGTCCCAATAACTATGGCTACACCTTC. Its protein product is CASSPNNYGYTF.

This clone was found once. The chain combines TRBV7-8 with TRBJ1-5; no clear D. V gave up 4 bases and J gave up 7 bases, with 20 bases separating them. CDR1 and CDR2 from the germline V gene are SGHVS and FQNEAQ. This CDR3 is 16 amino acids long. CDR3 in DNA: TGTGCCAGCAGCTCCGGTAATATCATTTCGGGGCAGCCCCAGCATTTT. Protein: CASSSGNIISGQPQHF.

The chain combines TRBV28 with TRBJ2-6, with 11 bases matching TRBD2. The CDR3 spans 16 residues. The V segment lost 9 bases and the J segment 1 base; nucleotides outside the gene matches: 5. Germline assignment: CDR1 MDHEN and CDR2 SYDVKM. The DNA for the CDR3 is TGTGCCAGTAAACTAGCGGGGGTTTCTGGGGCCAACGTCCTGACTTTC. It is translated as CASKLAGVSGANVLTF.

The chain joins TRBV5-1 to TRBJ1-3; D gene unclear. The CDR3 spans 17 residues. Trimming stripped 0 bases from V and 4 bases from J, with 17 bases between. CDR1 SGHRS and CDR2 YFSETQ come from the germline V gene. The CDR3 DNA follows: TGCGCCAGCAGCTTGGGTGGAGGGCTCACTACCGGAAACACCATATATTTT. Its protein is CASSLGGGLTTGNTIYF.

V and J are TRBV7-2 and TRBJ2-7; TRBD1 matches 7 bases. With 4 bases clipped from V and 2 bases from J, the junction kept 5 bases outside the gene matches. This CDR3 region has 14 residues. Germline values: CDR1 SGHTA, CDR2 FQGNSA. The CDR3 coding sequence is TGTGCCAGCAGCTCGTACAGGGGTACCTACGAGCAGTACTTC. The encoded protein is CASSSYRGTYEQYF. Variable domain in full (rest from reference TRBV7-2 and TRBJ2-7): GAGVSQSPSNKVTEKGKDVELRCDPISGHTALYWYRQSLGQGLEFLIYFQGNSAPDKSGLPSDRFSAERTGGSVSTLTIQRTQQEDSAVYLCASSSYRGTYEQYFGPGTRLTVT.

This chain joins TRBV30 and TRBJ1-6; a weak D match, TRBD1 (5 bases). V shed 4 bases and J shed 9 bases, with 13 bases lying between them. The CDR3 has 13 residues. The germline gives CDR1 GTSNPN, CDR2 SVGIG (reference sequence). The CDR3 spells CAWTPRQGSPLHF. As DNA, the CDR3 is TGTGCCTGGACCCCTCGGCAGGGTTCACCCCTCCACTTT.

This clone showed up just once. The chain recombines TRBV5-1 with TRBJ2-1; tentatively, D is TRBD2 (5 bases). This CDR3 comprises 13 residues. Germline lookup yields CDR1 SGHRS and CDR2 YFSETQ. The V end was cut by 1 base, the J end by 6 bases, with 8 bases between. The CDR3 region has the DNA TGCGCCAGCAGCTTGATTGAGGGCAATGAGCAGTTCTTC. Translated, it gives CASSLIEGNEQFF.

The chain carries TRBV7-2 and TRBJ2-3, with 9 bases that match TRBD2. Germline V gives CDR1 SGHTA, CDR2 FQGNSA. J lost 8 bases, V lost 2 bases, and 11 bases had no gene match. The CDR3 has 16 amino acids. The CDR3 sequence: CASSLFLGSGGPTQYF. CDR3 sequence (DNA): TGTGCCAGCAGCTTATTTCTGGGTAGCGGGGGCCCTACGCAGTATTTT.

CDR3 sequence: CASSGPLRVFSPLHF. The CDR3 nucleotides are TGTGCCAGCAGTGGGCCCCTCAGGGTATTTTCACCCCTCCACTTT. The rearrangement joins TRBV6-1 to TRBJ1-6; tentative D call: TRBD1 (5 bases). Germline V gene data show CDR1 as MNHNS and CDR2 as SASEGT. Trimming pared 4 bases from V and 9 bases from J, leaving 16 bases between. The CDR3 is 15 residues long.

The chain links TRBV27 to TRBJ2-5, with D tentatively TRBD1 (6 bases). The CDR3 is made up of 15 amino acids. With 5 bases removed from V and 5 bases from J, the gap between germline ends came to 18 bases. The germline CDR1 and CDR2 sequences are MNHEY and SMNVEV (reference sequence). CDR3 sequence: CASSPVLGAGETQYF. The CDR3 nucleotides are TGTGCCAGCAGTCCGGTATTGGGGGCAGGGGAGACCCAGTACTTC.

V usage is TRBV19 and J usage is TRBJ2-3; 7 bases align to TRBD2. The ends lost 4 bases at V and 2 bases at J; junction bases unmatched: 9. The V gene's germline CDR1 is LNHDA and CDR2 SQIVND (reference sequence). The length of the CDR3 is 16 residues. CDR3 DNA: TGTGCCAGTAGTACCGAGCGGGGTGTCCCCACAGATACGCAGTATTTT. It encodes CASSTERGVPTDTQYF. The full variable domain, its missing parts supplied by reference TRBV19 and TRBJ2-3, is DGGITQSPKYLFRKEGQNVTLSCEQNLNHDAMYWYRQDPGQGLRLIYYSQIVNDFQKGDIAEGYSVSREKKESFPLTVTSAQKNPTAFYLCASSTERGVPTDTQYFGPGTRLTVL.

The chain uses TRBV6-1 and TRBJ2-5; 10 bases fit TRBD2. TRBJ2-7 matches the DNA end more closely, so the J call is doubtful. Germline-derived CDR1 and CDR2 are MNHNS and SASEGT. CDR3 length equals 14 residues. The CDR3 here is CASSESSGGYEQYF. The CDR3 region has the DNA TGTGCCAGCAGTGAGTCTAGCGGGGGTTACGAGCAGTACTTC.

The genes are TRBV5-1 and TRBJ1-2, with D possibly matching TRBD1 (5 bases). Germline V gives CDR1 SGHRS, CDR2 YFSETQ. The CDR3 has 11 amino acids. The V and J ends lost 8 bases and 6 bases respectively, with 11 bases between them. CDR3 nucleotide sequence: TGCGCCAGTTCGGGAGGGGATGGCTACACCTTC. Protein: CASSGGDGYTF.

This clone was recorded once. This chain connects TRBV28 to TRBJ2-7; 13 nucleotides line up with TRBD2. Germline CDR1 and CDR2: MDHEN and SYDVKM. This CDR3 is built from 15 residues. V lost 8 bases to trimming and J lost 5 bases; unmatched junction nucleotides: 9. CDR3 protein: CASFEGTSGTHEQYF. The CDR3 DNA reads as TGTGCCAGCTTCGAGGGGACTAGCGGGACCCACGAGCAGTACTTC.